The T cell receptor (beta chain) described here comes from a study of Ad26.COV2.S vaccination and SARS-CoV-2 variants. Comments on this clone: Its antigen is undetermined.

Clones were sequenced by immunoSEQ multiplex PCR, and TCRdb holds only the in-frame ones, with some missing. Among under 500,000 clones listed, roughly 90% were seen once. Germline V lookup: CDR1 SGHDT, CDR2 YYEEEE. Trimming left V 2 bases short and J 4 bases short, with 6 bases between. The CDR3 contains 13 residues. The treatment is: roughly 18 received Ad26.COV2.S at low or high dose, single or two shots; five or six received placebo; per-sample allocation not given. Repertoires come from day 63 after the first vaccine or placebo injection. Built on an Ad26 vector, the vaccine expressed Wuhan-strain SARS-CoV-2 spike. Study-wide results and caveats: Total T cell responses, in the TCR breadth and depth analyses, may have been underestimated.

The clonotype originates from a person between 18 and 65 years old who received the Ad26.COV2.S COVID-19 vaccine or a placebo. Sequenced material: peripheral blood, taken in a trial of Ad26.COV2.S vaccine versus placebo. The gene calls are TRBV5-6 and TRBJ2-2; D is perhaps TRBD2 (5 bases). CDR3 region: CASSFGGTGELFF. The DNA of the CDR3 is TGTGCCAGCAGCTTCGGAGGCACCGGGGAGCTGTTTTTT.